The 20 T cell receptor beta chains below come from one sample, sequenced in a study of regulatory T cells in long-lasting Graves disease (dated by TCRdb to the early 2020s). The time point label corresponds to: persistent/refractory GD, antithyroid drugs over 5 years with positive TRAb. For both TCR sequencing and RNA sequencing, RNA was extracted from PBMCs in TRIzol. The library was obtained by multiplex PCR. Sequenced on an Illumina HiSeq 4000. iRepertoire HTBI primers and Arm-PCR amplification of CDR3 regions were used to construct TCR beta libraries. TCRdb cleaned the public reads at Q25 with fastp, built clones with MiXCR and kept in-frame beta chains. Rows with a matching CDR3 protein are joined into one entry that keeps the most common DNA and genes. For this sample there are more than 650,000 distinct CDR3 sequences; roughly 30% appear just once. The biggest ten clones account for about two fifths of the sample.

The specimen comprised peripheral blood mononuclear cells (PBMCs), sampled when the disease was refractory, from a patient treated with antithyroid drugs. The origin of the receptors is a female donor with Graves disease.

The chain recombines TRBV20-1 with TRBJ1-2; TRBD1 is a possible D gene (5 bases). Trimming pared 0 bases from V and 2 bases from J, leaving 19 bases between. Germline V CDR1 and CDR2: DFQATT, SNEGSKA (reference sequence). CDR3 length: 17 residues. CDR3 nucleotides: TGCAGTGCTAGAGATTGGGCAGGGCTGACGAACAACTATGGCTACACCTTC. Protein sequence: CSARDWAGLTNNYGYTF.

This chain links TRBV20-1 with TRBJ2-7, with 9 bases that match TRBD1. V lost 0 bases, J lost 3 bases, and 12 bases stayed unmatched. Germline V gives CDR1 DFQATT, CDR2 SNEGSKA (reference sequence). The CDR3 consists of 17 residues. CDR3 DNA sequence: TGCAGTGCTAGAGATGCTGGACAGGGGCTCTCAATCTACGAGCAGTACTTC. Its protein product is CSARDAGQGLSIYEQYF.

The chain employs TRBV20-1 and TRBJ2-7, with D possibly being TRBD2 (5 bases). The CDR3 runs 15 residues. Germline loops: CDR1 DFQATT, CDR2 SNEGSKA (reference sequence). Trimming pared 0 bases from V and 0 bases from J, leaving 12 bases between. CDR3 DNA: TGCAGTGCTAGAGATCGCAGCGGCAGCTCCTACGAGCAGTACTTC. Its translation: CSARDRSGSSYEQYF.

The J gene is TRBJ2-1, the V gene TRBV29-1, with D hard to call. The V end lost 0 bases, the J end lost 12 bases, and 15 bases lay between the germline ends. The CDR3 has 13 amino acids. Looked up from germline, CDR1 is SQVTM and CDR2 is ANQGSEA. CDR3 sequence: CSVEDPAEPTQFF. The CDR3 region has the DNA TGCAGCGTTGAAGATCCGGCGGAACCTACGCAGTTCTTC.

This clonotype was detected ten times or more. The chain links TRBV2 to TRBJ1-1; 10 positions match TRBD1. Germline CDR1 is SNHLY and CDR2 is FYNNEI. Losses at the gene ends were 8 bases for V and 5 bases for J; bases not matched to a gene: 11. CDR3 length equals 15 residues. For the CDR3, the DNA is TGTGCCAGCCGACTCCAGGACAGGGGGGCGACTGAAGCTTTCTTT. Its translation: CASRLQDRGATEAFF.

Only one count was recorded for this clonotype. The V gene is TRBV3-1, the J gene TRBJ1-6; D is uncertain. Germline loops: CDR1 LGHDT, CDR2 YNNKEL (reference sequence). The CDR3 has 15 amino acids. The V gene lost 0 bases and the J gene lost 4 bases, with 7 bases spanning the gap. CDR3 coding DNA: TGTGCCAGCAGCCAAGATCAAGGTTATAATTCACCCCTCCACTTT. It yields the protein CASSQDQGYNSPLHF.

This chain joins TRBV10-3 and TRBJ1-6, with D tentatively TRBD1 (6 bases). Germline values: CDR1 ENHRY, CDR2 SYGVKD. The V end lost 0 bases, the J end lost 5 bases, and 20 bases lay between the germline ends. This CDR3 comprises 19 residues. The CDR3, as DNA: TGTGCCATCAGTGAGTCCTCATTCGCGGGGGGCGCAAATAATTCACCCCTCCACTTT. Translation: CAISESSFAGGANNSPLHF.

This clonotype was observed at least ten times. The CDR3 region has the DNA TGTGCCAGCAGCTTACGGGGGACCACTGAAGCTTTCTTT. Protein sequence: CASSLRGTTEAFF. J is TRBJ1-1 and V is TRBV11-1; D is perhaps TRBD1 (5 bases). Trimming shortened V by 2 bases and J by 4 bases, and 8 bases separated the two germline ends. Germline assignment: CDR1 SGHAT and CDR2 FQDESV (reference sequence). This CDR3 has 13 amino acids.

This clonotype was counted many times. V gene TRBV6-1 combines with J gene TRBJ1-5; the match to TRBD1 covers 8 bases. CDR1 and CDR2 (germline): MNHNS, SASEGT. This CDR3 spans 13 amino acids. Losses at the gene ends were 5 bases for V and 6 bases for J; bases not matched to a gene: 3. In DNA form, the CDR3 reads TGTGCCAGCAGTCCGGGACAGGTTCAGCCCCAGCATTTT. The encoded protein is CASSPGQVQPQHF.

There are a few counts of this clonotype. This sequence joins TRBV20-1 and TRBJ2-7; D is tentatively TRBD1 or TRBD2 (5 bases each). CDR3 length equals 13 residues. V was trimmed by 5 bases and J by 4 bases, leaving 15 bases between them. Germline CDR1 DFQATT, CDR2 SNEGSKA (reference sequence). As DNA, the CDR3 is TGCAGTGCTCCGGGGACGGGGAATTACGAGCAGTACTTC. Its protein is CSAPGTGNYEQYF.

The rearrangement joins TRBV2 to TRBJ2-2; weak D call: TRBD2 (5 bases). V was pared by 1 base and J by 2 bases, with 11 bases between. The CDR3 has 16 amino acids. CDR1 and CDR2 (germline): SNHLY, FYNNEI. The CDR3 loop is CASSEDSGVNTGELFF. The CDR3 DNA sequence: TGTGCCAGCAGTGAAGACAGCGGAGTCAACACCGGGGAGCTGTTTTTT.

This chain joins TRBV6-1 and TRBJ1-3, with D unclear. This CDR3 has 16 amino acids. The V gene's germline CDR1 is MNHNS and CDR2 SASEGT. V was pared by 5 bases and J by 3 bases, with 17 bases between. The CDR3 sequence is CASSLKTPLNGNTIYF. In nucleotides, the CDR3 is TGTGCCAGCAGTCTAAAGACACCCCTCAATGGAAACACCATATATTTT.

The gene calls are TRBV11-1 and TRBJ2-2; possibly TRBD2 for D (5 bases). The V end was cut by 3 bases, the J end by 6 bases, with 14 bases between. The CDR3 is made up of 15 amino acids. Germline V gene lookup returns CDR1 SGHAT and CDR2 FQDESV (reference sequence). CDR3 loop: CASSFSPVGAGELFF. CDR3 sequence (DNA): TGTGCCAGCAGCTTTTCTCCCGTCGGGGCCGGGGAGCTGTTTTTT.

This chain links TRBV11-2 with TRBJ1-6, with 7 positions matching TRBD1. The CDR3 covers 16 residues. Germline V gene lookup returns CDR1 SGHAT and CDR2 FQNNGV. The V gene end was trimmed by 0 bases and the J gene end by 6 bases; junction bases not matched to a gene: 5. The CDR3 bases are TGTGCCAGCAGCTTAGAGGACAGGCCTCTTAATTCACCCCTCCACTTT. Translated, it gives CASSLEDRPLNSPLHF. The variable domain in full, with the rest retrieved from reference TRBV11-2 and TRBJ1-6, is EAGVAQSPRYKIIEKRQSVAFWCNPISGHATLYWYQQILGQGPKLLIQFQNNGVVDDSQLPKDRFSAERLKGVDSTLKIQPAKLEDSAVYLCASSLEDRPLNSPLHFGNGTRLTVT.

This chain uses TRBV28 with TRBJ2-5; 7 bases fit TRBD2. The V gene's germline CDR1 is MDHEN and CDR2 SYDVKM. The CDR3 totals 16 residues. V was clipped by 7 bases and J by 4 bases; unmatched bases: 15. The CDR3 sequence: CASNPTFGGVGETQYF. CDR3 in DNA: TGTGCCAGCAATCCTACCTTTGGGGGGGTGGGAGAGACCCAGTACTTC.

At least ten counts were recorded for this clonotype. The V call is TRBV6-5, the J call TRBJ1-3; tentatively, D is TRBD1 (5 bases). The CDR3 covers 15 residues. V lost 2 bases, J lost 1 base, and 9 bases lay in between. Germline assignment: CDR1 MNHEY and CDR2 SVGAGI. CDR3 sequence: CASSYRGYSGNTIYF. The CDR3 DNA reads TGTGCCAGCAGTTACAGGGGTTATTCTGGAAACACCATATATTTT.

This clonotype has a handful of counts. V is TRBV9 and J is TRBJ2-7; 10 bases are a match to TRBD1. This CDR3 is 16 amino acids long. Germline CDR1 reads SGDLS; CDR2 reads YYNGEE. Trimming at V came to 0 bases and at J to 7 bases, leaving 10 bases not matched to a gene. CDR3 DNA: TGTGCCAGCAGCGTAGCCCCCGACAGGGGGCTTGGAGAGCAGTACTTC. Translation gives CASSVAPDRGLGEQYF.

This clonotype was recorded a few times. This chain uses TRBV20-1 with TRBJ2-7; D is perhaps TRBD2 (5 bases). The CDR3 sequence is 15 residues long. Trimming took 5 bases from V and 0 from J, leaving 17 bases between them. The germline CDR1 and CDR2 sequences are DFQATT and SNEGSKA (reference sequence). CDR3 DNA sequence: TGCAGTGCTCGATCCCCGTTTGGGAGCTCCTACGAGCAGTACTTC. Translation gives CSARSPFGSSYEQYF.

The chain is built from TRBV6-1 and TRBJ2-6, with 9 bases fitting TRBD1. This CDR3 region has 17 residues. The germline CDR1 and CDR2 sequences are MNHNS and SASEGT. With 6 bases clipped from V and 2 bases from J, the junction kept 8 bases outside the gene matches. The CDR3 bases are TGTGCCAGCAGGGAGGACAGGGGAAGGGCTGGGGCCAACGTCCTGACTTTC. As protein: CASREDRGRAGANVLTF.

In its sample, this clonotype was seen many times. The rearrangement uses TRBV11-2 and TRBJ2-7; a weak D match, TRBD1 (6 bases). The length of the CDR3 is 13 residues. In germline, CDR1 is SGHAT, CDR2 FQNNGV. Trimming left V 5 bases short and J 6 bases short, with 14 bases between. CDR3 protein: CASSATGPSEQYF. Written as DNA, the CDR3 is TGTGCCAGCAGCGCGACAGGCCCCAGCGAGCAGTACTTC.